Listed below are T cell receptor beta chains from one sample, sequenced in a study of cytomegalovirus exposure and HLA in healthy donors. Sequencing was performed with immunoSEQ multiplex PCR; in TCRdb, only in-frame clones are kept and a portion is missing. The sample has over 150,000 clones; 82% are singletons. Sequenced: PBMCs. The source of these receptors is a woman in her 50s in good health and CMV-seropositive. The CDR3 runs from the conserved cysteine through the conserved F or W. The D gene is left open where the match is weak. Clone size is shown for a subset of rows, as once, few, many or a class of expanded clone.

TRBV5-4	TRBD2	NA	TRBJ2-7	CASSLEPAGGHYEQYF	TGTGCCAGCAGCTTGGAGCCAGCGGGGGGACACTACGAGCAGTACTTC
TRBV7-9	NA	NA	TRBJ1-4	CSSSLRGAGANEKLFF	TGTTCCAGCAGCCTGCGGGGGGCAGGGGCTAATGAAAAACTGTTTTTT
TRBV14	NA	few	TRBJ1-2	CASSQVQVGGGYTF	TGTGCCAGCAGCCAAGTTCAGGTCGGGGGTGGCTACACCTTC
TRBV5-1	NA	NA	TRBJ2-3	CASSLGGSTPGTDTQYF	TGCGCCAGCAGCTTGGGAGGGTCGACACCGGGCACAGATACGCAGTATTTT
TRBV10-2	TRBD1	once	TRBJ1-2	CASSDREYGYTF	TGCGCCAGCAGCGACAGGGAGTACGGCTACACCTTC
TRBV19	NA	NA	TRBJ2-5	CASGGQTQETQYF	TGTGCCAGTGGTGGACAGACCCAAGAGACCCAGTACTTC
TRBV2	NA	NA	TRBJ2-3	CASRVLGADTQYF	TGTGCCAGCAGGGTGCTAGGAGCAGATACGCAGTATTTT
TRBV5-4	TRBD2	NA	TRBJ2-1	CASSSGGSYNEQFF	TGTGCCAGCAGTTCGGGGGGCTCCTACAATGAGCAGTTCTTC
TRBV27	NA	NA	TRBJ1-5	CASEEGPGQPQHF	TGTGCCAGCGAGGAGGGCCCAGGGCAGCCCCAGCATTTT
TRBV5-1	TRBD2	NA	TRBJ2-1	CASTTSGLAYNEQFF	TGCGCCAGCACCACGTCGGGACTAGCCTACAATGAGCAGTTCTTC
TRBV28	TRBD2	NA	TRBJ2-3	CASNSGTSGGADTQYF	TGTGCCAGCAATTCCGGGACTAGCGGGGGGGCAGATACGCAGTATTTT
TRBV5-1	NA	NA	TRBJ2-1	CASSLDRSRNEQFF	TGCGCCAGCAGCTTGGACAGGTCGCGTAATGAGCAGTTCTTC
TRBV19	NA	NA	TRBJ2-1	CASSIGRDSTYNEQFF	TGTGCCAGTAGTATAGGGAGGGACTCTACCTACAATGAGCAGTTCTTC
TRBV28	NA	NA	TRBJ2-5	CASSSGQETQYF	TGTGCCAGCAGTTCGGGCCAAGAGACCCAGTACTTC
TRBV5-8	TRBD1	NA	TRBJ1-5	CASSSRQGGQPQHF	TGTGCCAGCAGCTCCCGACAGGGTGGGCAGCCCCAGCATTTT
TRBV7-2	NA	few	TRBJ2-5	CASSLEGVVAETQYF	TGTGCCAGCAGCTTAGAAGGGGTTGTAGCAGAGACCCAGTACTTC
TRBV10-2	TRBD2	few	TRBJ2-1	CASSLGRLAGVNEQFF	TGCGCCAGCAGTCTAGGTCGACTAGCGGGAGTCAATGAGCAGTTCTTC
TRBV28	NA	NA	TRBJ2-1	CASSPRDTTYNEQFF	TGTGCCAGCAGTCCCCGGGACACCACCTACAATGAGCAGTTCTTC
TRBV30	NA	NA	TRBJ1-2	CAWSRGSIGYTF	TGTGCCTGGAGTAGGGGGTCTATCGGCTACACCTTC
TRBV5-6	NA	NA	TRBJ2-5	CASSFWVTSLFESQYF	TGTGCCAGCAGCTTTTGGGTAACTAGCTTATTCGAGTCCCAGTACTTC
TRBV2	NA	NA	TRBJ2-7	CASSPEAYEQYF	TGTGCCAGCAGTCCCGAGGCCTACGAGCAGTACTTC
TRBV7-9	NA	once	TRBJ1-1	CASSATYQGNTEAFF	TGTGCCAGCAGCGCCACTTATCAGGGGAACACTGAAGCTTTCTTT
TRBV10-3	NA	NA	TRBJ1-3	CAISEAGKISGNTIYF	TGTGCCATCAGTGAGGCCGGGAAGATCTCTGGAAACACCATATATTTT
TRBV19	NA	NA	TRBJ2-7	CASSIRLSYEQYF	TGTGCCAGTAGTATACGACTATCCTACGAGCAGTACTTC
TRBV30	TRBD2	NA	TRBJ2-5	CAWGTSGQETQYF	TGTGCCTGGGGAACTAGCGGACAAGAGACCCAGTACTTC
TRBV5-8	NA	NA	TRBJ2-7	CASSRGAGGEQYF	TGCGCCAGCAGCAGAGGGGCCGGGGGCGAGCAGTACTTC
TRBV7-8	NA	NA	TRBJ2-3	CASSLVRVTDTQYF	TGTGCCAGCAGCTTAGTGAGGGTCACAGATACGCAGTATTTT